The clone carrying this T cell receptor (beta chain) was counted a single time. Its antigen is currently unknown. One junction end does not reproduce the germline sequence, and a read error may be involved. The CDR3 is made up of 14 amino acids. In germline, CDR1 is SNHLY, CDR2 FYNNEI. The data belong to a study of blood T cells in healthy people across ages. Then a second PCR, running roughly 7 to 11 cycles, was carried out with a sample-barcoded 5' primer and a J-beta primer mix. TCRdb re-called the 5' RACE reads through MiXCR, storing one row per CDR3 protein. The repertoire holds around 870,000 distinct CDR3 sequences, with around 30% as singletons. Whole-study results and caveats: Considered underestimates were the diversity estimates obtained from one million T cells. The study found more naive CD4+ cells and higher diversity in long-lived than aged donors.

The chain joins TRBV2 to TRBJ2-1, with D perhaps TRBD2 (5 bases). The sample taken for sequencing was blood. The receptor's source is a woman aged 80 or over in good health. CDR3 region: CASSDNLSYNERYF. The CDR3 nucleotides are TGTGCCAGCAGTGATAACCTCTCTTACAATGAGCGGTACTTC.